This is a list of T cell receptor beta chains from one sample in a study of early T cells in non-severe SARS-CoV-2 infection. TCRdb redid the calling of the 5' RACE reads with MiXCR, one entry per CDR3 protein. The table lists some 63,000 distinct CDR3 sequences, around 13% of them singletons. Sequencing was carried out using whole blood. These receptors all stem from an adult who was a healthcare worker with PCR-confirmed SARS-CoV-2 infection or an uninfected control (not recorded which). The CDR3 runs from the conserved cysteine through the conserved F or W. The D gene is left open where the match is weak.

D: .; J: TRBJ1-3; V: TRBV20-1; CDR3: CSARVPRSGNTIYF
D: .; J: TRBJ2-1; V: TRBV29-1; CDR3: CSVVKGSIEQFF
D: TRBD2; J: TRBJ2-5; V: TRBV5-1; CDR3: CASSPRRAGVPETQYF
D: .; J: TRBJ1-5; V: TRBV18; CDR3: CASSPTLGRGSNQPQHF
D: .; J: TRBJ2-3; V: TRBV5-4; CDR3: CASSPIRGATDTQYF
D: TRBD1; J: TRBJ2-7; V: TRBV12-3/TRBV12-4; CDR3: CASSLVGQGGYEQYF
D: .; J: TRBJ1-6; V: TRBV6-2/TRBV6-3; CDR3: CASSYNRARNSPLHF
D: TRBD1; J: TRBJ2-7; V: TRBV29-1; CDR3: CSVEKQGAFEQYF
D: TRBD1; J: TRBJ2-7; V: TRBV29-1; CDR3: CSAPRDRANEQYF
D: .; J: TRBJ2-1; V: TRBV10-3; CDR3: CAISESQGDEQFF
D: .; J: TRBJ2-5; V: TRBV5-1; CDR3: CASSFRGAETQYF
D: TRBD1; J: TRBJ2-7; V: TRBV7-8; CDR3: CASSLRQGGSEQYF
D: .; J: TRBJ2-7; V: TRBV24-1; CDR3: CATSDLRGKQYF
D: .; J: TRBJ2-7; V: TRBV11-3; CDR3: CASSPGLSGKSEQYF
D: .; J: TRBJ1-1; V: TRBV1; CDR3: CTSKPDVSLRNTEAFF
D: TRBD1; J: TRBJ1-5; V: TRBV12-3/TRBV12-4; CDR3: CASRGTGESNQPQHF
D: .; J: TRBJ2-2; V: TRBV2; CDR3: CASGEIGGTGELFF
D: TRBD2; J: TRBJ2-7; V: TRBV29-1; CDR3: CSVSAGGTYEQYF
D: .; J: TRBJ1-1; V: TRBV5-5; CDR3: CASSLDSHFTEAFF
D: TRBD1; J: TRBJ1-4; V: TRBV5-5; CDR3: CASSFDRVAGEKLFF
D: .; J: TRBJ2-3; V: TRBV6-5; CDR3: CASRPAVADTQYF
D: TRBD2; J: TRBJ2-7; V: TRBV12-5; CDR3: CASGSKRLAEYF
D: .; J: TRBJ1-2; V: TRBV12-3/TRBV12-4; CDR3: CASSIDMIHTF
D: .; J: TRBJ2-5; V: TRBV3-1; CDR3: CASSQVGGQETQYF
D: TRBD2; J: TRBJ2-3; V: TRBV6-1; CDR3: CASSRLAGLTDTQYF
D: .; J: TRBJ1-5; V: TRBV6-5; CDR3: CASSPEGSDQPQHF
D: TRBD2; J: TRBJ2-3; V: TRBV20-1; CDR3: CSARSPSGGYTDTQYF
D: TRBD1; J: TRBJ1-3; V: TRBV4-1; CDR3: CASRLPGGRNTIYF
D: .; J: TRBJ1-2; V: TRBV7-8; CDR3: CASTHLGAYGYTF
D: .; J: TRBJ2-3; V: TRBV27; CDR3: CASRWTDEVDTQYF
D: TRBD1; J: TRBJ1-1; V: TRBV16; CDR3: CASSPGQGGGTEAFF
D: .; J: TRBJ2-7; V: TRBV7-2; CDR3: CASGQGHEQYF
D: TRBD1; J: TRBJ2-1; V: TRBV20-1; CDR3: CSARDRTGGDHNEQFF
D: .; J: TRBJ1-1; V: TRBV6-5; CDR3: CASSYGPYVEAFF
D: .; J: TRBJ2-3; V: TRBV9; CDR3: CASSVGFPDTQYF
D: TRBD2; J: TRBJ2-3; V: TRBV19; CDR3: CASSLAGRSLDTQYF
D: TRBD1; J: TRBJ1-5; V: TRBV10-2; CDR3: CASSGPVDRSNQPQHF
D: .; J: TRBJ2-1; V: TRBV7-2; CDR3: CASSLRRDPLDEQFF
D: .; J: TRBJ2-7; V: TRBV7-9; CDR3: CASSLVSQAWGLYEQYF
D: .; J: TRBJ2-3; V: TRBV7-2; CDR3: CASSLAGVKTDTQYF
D: .; J: TRBJ1-5; V: TRBV7-2; CDR3: CASSLNWSDQPQHF
D: TRBD1; J: TRBJ1-2; V: TRBV7-2; CDR3: CASSRDRAYGYTF
D: .; J: TRBJ1-6; V: TRBV5-6; CDR3: CASSAYRSSYNSPLHF
D: .; J: TRBJ1-1; V: TRBV5-1; CDR3: CASSLGFGGDTEAFF
D: .; J: TRBJ2-2; V: TRBV5-8; CDR3: CASSSRTPTRTGELFF
D: TRBD2; J: TRBJ2-1; V: TRBV14; CDR3: CASSKLAGGGEQFF
D: TRBD2; J: TRBJ2-1; V: TRBV7-9; CDR3: CASSTVYRTSRNEQFF
D: .; J: TRBJ2-3; V: TRBV7-6; CDR3: CASSLAFSTDTQYF
D: .; J: TRBJ1-1; V: TRBV20-1; CDR3: CSARDPGQANTEAFF
D: .; J: TRBJ2-7; V: TRBV21-1; CDR3: CAPDRQGVKEQYF
D: .; J: TRBJ1-2; V: TRBV7-9; CDR3: CASSPNDTPVTF